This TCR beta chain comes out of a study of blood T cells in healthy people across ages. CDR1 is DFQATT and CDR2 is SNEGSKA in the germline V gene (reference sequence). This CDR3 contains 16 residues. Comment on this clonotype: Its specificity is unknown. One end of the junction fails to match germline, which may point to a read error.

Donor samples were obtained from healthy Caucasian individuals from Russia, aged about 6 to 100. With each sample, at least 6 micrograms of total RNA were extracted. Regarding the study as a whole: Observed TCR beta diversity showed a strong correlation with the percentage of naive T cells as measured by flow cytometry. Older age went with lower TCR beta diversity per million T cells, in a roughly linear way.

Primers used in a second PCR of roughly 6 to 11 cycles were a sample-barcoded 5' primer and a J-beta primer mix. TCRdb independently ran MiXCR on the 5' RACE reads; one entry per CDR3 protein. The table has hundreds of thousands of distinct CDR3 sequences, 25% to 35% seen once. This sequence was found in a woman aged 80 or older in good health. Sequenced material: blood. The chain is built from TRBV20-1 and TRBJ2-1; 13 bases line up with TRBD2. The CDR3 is CSALGLAGVSYNEQFF. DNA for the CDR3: TGCAGTGCTCTAGGACTAGCGGGAGTTTCTTACAACGAGCAGTTCTTC.